Reported below is one TCR beta chain. The sample holds other DNA sequences that translate to the same CDR3. The data are from a study of shared clonotypes between healthy human individuals. Clones were read by immunoSEQ multiplex PCR, and TCRdb kept only the in-frame ones, dropping some. The table records more than 400,000 clones, about 96% of them present only once. This CDR3 has 15 residues. The germline V and J ends were trimmed by 1 base and 1 base, with 5 bases remaining between them. The germline V gene encodes CDR1 KGHSH and CDR2 LQKENI. The receptor comes from a woman in her thirties in good health. The source material was naive CD4+ T cells sorted from blood. As for subset: CD45RA+ positively selected. The chain combines TRBV18 with TRBJ2-6; maybe TRBD1 (5 bases). The CDR3 bases are TGTGCCAGCTCACCACAGGGGTCTGGGGCCAACGTCCTGACTTTC. This gives the protein CASSPQGSGANVLTF.